Here is one T cell receptor beta chain with its context. No antigen is known for it. This sample was taken from a study of T cell responses to AZD1222 COVID-19 vaccine. The germline V gene has CDR1 LNHNV and CDR2 YYDKDF (reference sequence). This CDR3 contains 15 residues. Unmatched junction bases numbered 5, after V lost 2 bases and J lost 3 bases. This table comes from immunoSEQ multiplex PCR, and its TCRdb copy is limited to in-frame clones, with some not included. This repertoire shows about 150,000 clones, over 65% found once; its top ten account for approximately 4%. Study-level points and caveats: The repertoires were collected only after the peak T cell response. Clonal diversity may have been underestimated, and the donors were mostly white British, with more females than males. Targeting of unmutated variant regions was reportedly seen in nearly half of spike-specific TCRs.

This chain connects TRBV15 to TRBJ2-3; 7 positions match TRBD1. This material consisted of peripheral blood, taken on day 0 of AZD1222 vaccination. This receptor was identified in an adult in good health. CDR3 protein: CATSRSPQGTDTQYF. CDR3 DNA: TGTGCCACCAGCAGATCTCCACAGGGGACAGATACGCAGTATTTT.